The 24 T cell receptor beta chains listed next were all sequenced from one sample in a study of shared clonotypes between healthy human individuals. Clones were sequenced by immunoSEQ multiplex PCR, and TCRdb holds only the in-frame ones, with some missing. This sample has over a million clones, with roughly 96% found just once. Sequencing was carried out using naive CD4+ T cells sorted from blood. Stated subset: CD45RA+ positively selected. These receptors were collected from a man in his thirties or forties in good health.

This chain joins TRBV7-6 and TRBJ2-1, with TRBD2 identical over 10 bases. The CDR3 sequence is 19 residues long. Germline V lookup: CDR1 SGHVS, CDR2 FNYEAQ. V gave up 5 bases and J gave up 0 bases; unmatched junction bases: 13. DNA of the CDR3: TGTGCCAGCAGCCTCTATGGGGGACTAGCGACGAACTCCTACAATGAGCAGTTCTTC. Translated, it gives CASSLYGGLATNSYNEQFF.

V is TRBV7-9 and J is TRBJ2-1, with TRBD2 matching over 9 bases. Germline CDR1 SEHNR, CDR2 FQNEAQ (reference sequence). This CDR3 region has 16 residues. The J segment lost 3 bases and the V segment lost 5 bases, leaving 8 bases of the junction unmatched. The CDR3: CASSQTSGGVYNEQFF. In nucleotides, the CDR3 is TGTGCCAGCAGCCAGACTAGCGGAGGTGTCTACAATGAGCAGTTCTTC.

The chain is built from TRBV4-2 and TRBJ2-5, with 7 nucleotides matching TRBD1. The CDR3 is 17 amino acids. From germline, CDR1 is LGHNA and CDR2 YNFKEQ. V was clipped by 2 bases and J by 4 bases; unmatched bases: 13. CDR3 residues: CASSQPHRDSGGETQYF. Written as DNA, the CDR3 is TGTGCCAGCAGCCAACCCCATCGGGACAGTGGGGGAGAGACCCAGTACTTC.

Written as DNA, the CDR3 is TGCGCCAGCAGCTTGGCGCGTCGTGGCGGATCTGAAGCTTTCTTT. Amino acids: CASSLARRGGSEAFF. The gene calls are TRBV5-1 and TRBJ1-1, with D unresolved. This CDR3 has 15 amino acids. Trimming took 0 bases from V and 6 from J, leaving 15 bases between them. Looked up from germline, CDR1 is SGHRS and CDR2 is YFSETQ.

V and J are TRBV28 and TRBJ2-7; 14 bases fit TRBD2. The germline V gene encodes CDR1 MDHEN and CDR2 SYDVKM. With V trimmed by 4 bases and J by 5 bases, 10 bases remained unmatched. CDR3 size: 17 residues. CDR3: CASSSGTSGRNRNEQYF. In DNA form, the CDR3 reads TGTGCCAGCAGTTCCGGGACTAGCGGGAGAAACCGGAACGAGCAGTACTTC. The variable domain in full, completed from reference TRBV28 and TRBJ2-7, reads DVKVTQSSRYLVKRTGEKVFLECVQDMDHENMFWYRQDPGLGLRLIYFSYDVKMKEKGDIPEGYSVSREKKERFSLILESASTNQTSMYLCASSSGTSGRNRNEQYFGPGTRLTVT.

CDR3 DNA: TGTGCCAGCAGTTACGGGGGGTTTAATGAAAAACTGTTTTTT. It is translated as CASSYGGFNEKLFF. The rearrangement links TRBV6-6 to TRBJ1-4; TRBD1 is a possible D gene (5 bases). From germline, CDR1 is MNHNY and CDR2 SVGAGI (reference sequence). V shed 2 bases and J shed 4 bases, with 8 bases lying between them. This CDR3 has 14 amino acids.

The gene calls are TRBV11-2 and TRBJ2-5, with D maybe TRBD1 (6 bases). This CDR3 has 15 amino acids. Germline loops: CDR1 SGHAT, CDR2 FQNNGV. V shed 2 bases and J shed 7 bases, with 17 bases lying between them. The CDR3: CASSLKTAGAGTQYF. Here the CDR3 DNA reads TGTGCCAGCAGCTTAAAGACAGCAGGGGCTGGGACCCAGTACTTC.

This clone was counted once. V and J are TRBV5-6 and TRBJ2-4, with 7 bases fitting TRBD2. CDR1 is SGHDT and CDR2 is YYEEEE in the germline V gene. This CDR3 is built from 18 residues. Trimming removed 3 bases from V and 3 bases from J; junction bases left unmatched: 15. CDR3 in amino acids: CASSSLAGEARIKNIQYF. DNA for the CDR3: TGTGCCAGCAGCTCGTTAGCGGGCGAGGCGAGGATCAAAAACATTCAGTACTTC.

The chain recombines TRBV2 with TRBJ1-2; TRBD1 matches at 7 bases. J lost 8 bases, V lost 1 base, and 4 bases had no gene match. The CDR3 extends over 13 amino acids. Germline assignment: CDR1 SNHLY and CDR2 FYNNEI. In nucleotides, the CDR3 is TGTGCCAGCAGTGAAGTACAGGGGAGCGGCTACACCTTC. Translated, it gives CASSEVQGSGYTF.

The rearrangement links TRBV2 to TRBJ2-7; a possible D gene is TRBD2 (6 bases). Germline CDR1 SNHLY, CDR2 FYNNEI. V lost 3 bases and J 1 base, leaving 10 bases between the germline ends. This CDR3 is built from 14 residues. The CDR3 region has the DNA TGTGCCAGCAGTGACACGGGGGTGTCCTACGAGCAGTACTTC. Amino acids: CASSDTGVSYEQYF.

The rearrangement links TRBV19 to TRBJ1-2, with D hard to call. The germline V and J ends were trimmed by 4 bases and 7 bases, with 13 bases remaining between them. The germline V gene has CDR1 LNHDA and CDR2 SQIVND (reference sequence). CDR3 size: 13 residues. In DNA, the CDR3 is TGTGCCAGTAGTACCGTAGGGAGTAGTGGCTACACCTTC. Encoded protein: CASSTVGSSGYTF.

The rearrangement joins TRBV5-1 to TRBJ2-7; TRBD1 matches 7 bases. Trimming cost V 1 base and J 4 bases; bases outside gene matches: 8. Germline loops: CDR1 SGHRS, CDR2 YFSETQ. CDR3 length: 15 residues. The CDR3: CASSLIPGGRYEQYF. Here the CDR3 DNA reads TGCGCCAGCAGCTTGATCCCAGGGGGAAGGTACGAGCAGTACTTC.

V is TRBV7-6 and J is TRBJ2-1; D might be TRBD1 (6 bases). The CDR3 spans 15 residues. Deletions cut 0 bases from V and 2 bases from J, with 8 bases between. Germline V CDR1 and CDR2: SGHVS, FNYEAQ. In DNA, the CDR3 is TGTGCCAGCAGCTTAGCCCGGACAGCCTACAATGAGCAGTTCTTC. It encodes CASSLARTAYNEQFF.

V and J are TRBV5-1 and TRBJ2-7, with D unclear. V lost 4 bases, J lost 0 bases, and 14 bases lay in between. The CDR3 has 15 residues. The germline gives CDR1 SGHRS, CDR2 YFSETQ. CDR3 DNA: TGCGCCAGCAGCCCTTTTAATTTTGGCTCCTACGAGCAGTACTTC. Protein sequence: CASSPFNFGSYEQYF.

The genes are TRBV27 and TRBJ2-7; D call uncertain. Germline-derived CDR1 and CDR2 are MNHEY and SMNVEV (reference sequence). V was pared by 4 bases and J by 3 bases, with 13 bases between. This CDR3 spans 14 amino acids. The CDR3 loop is CASSSQDPSYEQYF. The CDR3 bases are TGTGCCAGCAGTTCCCAGGACCCTAGCTACGAGCAGTACTTC.

V usage is TRBV27 and J usage is TRBJ2-3, with 7 bases aligning to TRBD1. Per the germline V gene, CDR1 is MNHEY and CDR2 is SMNVEV (reference sequence). The V gene end was trimmed by 0 bases and the J gene end by 3 bases; junction bases not matched to a gene: 6. The CDR3 totals 16 residues. The CDR3 coding sequence is TGTGCCAGCAGTTTATCGGTTTTCAGGGGGACAGATACGCAGTATTTT. The encoded protein is CASSLSVFRGTDTQYF.

V and J are TRBV19 and TRBJ2-7; 7 nucleotides match TRBD2. This CDR3 comprises 16 residues. Germline CDR1 reads LNHDA; CDR2 reads SQIVND (reference sequence). Trimming at V came to 1 base and at J to 2 bases, leaving 8 bases not matched to a gene. The CDR3 here is CASSIVGGRRTYEQYF. The CDR3 nucleotides are TGTGCCAGTAGTATAGTCGGCGGGAGAAGGACCTACGAGCAGTACTTC.

The chain uses TRBV5-1 and TRBJ2-3, with D uncertain. The CDR3 has 14 residues. The V and J ends lost 0 bases and 4 bases respectively, with 9 bases between them. Looked up from germline, CDR1 is SGHRS and CDR2 is YFSETQ. CDR3 loop: CASSLAKLSDTQYF. CDR3 sequence (DNA): TGCGCCAGCAGCTTGGCCAAACTCTCAGATACGCAGTATTTT.

V gene TRBV10-1 combines with J gene TRBJ2-2; 9 positions agree with TRBD1. The J segment lost 6 bases and the V segment lost 6 bases, leaving 11 bases of the junction unmatched. The CDR3 runs to 16 residues. Germline CDR1 is WNHNN and CDR2 is SYGVQD (reference sequence). The CDR3 loop reads CASRDRDRAVPGELFF. In DNA, the CDR3 is TGCGCCAGCAGGGACCGGGACAGGGCAGTTCCCGGGGAGCTGTTTTTT.

The genes are TRBV28 and TRBJ1-1; no clear D. CDR3 length equals 15 residues. The germline V gene has CDR1 MDHEN and CDR2 SYDVKM. V gave up 4 bases and J gave up 6 bases, with 18 bases separating them. CDR3 nucleotide sequence: TGTGCCAGCAGTTCCATAAAAGTAGAGAAGGCTGAAGCTTTCTTT. It encodes CASSSIKVEKAEAFF.

This clone was recorded once. The chain carries TRBV7-9 and TRBJ1-1, with no clear D. The ends were cut back, 1 base at V and 5 bases at J, with 8 bases in the middle. The germline CDR1 and CDR2 sequences are SEHNR and FQNEAQ (reference sequence). The CDR3 has 13 residues. The CDR3 region has the DNA TGTGCCAGCAGCTTAGGTGCCAGTACTGAAGCTTTCTTT. Translation gives CASSLGASTEAFF.

The gene calls are TRBV5-6 and TRBJ2-7, with a weak D call TRBD2 (5 bases). Germline V gene sequence: CDR1 SGHDT, CDR2 YYEEEE. V lost 0 bases to trimming and J lost 0 bases, with 7 bases between them. The length of the CDR3 is 14 residues. CDR3 DNA sequence: TGTGCCAGCAGCTTGGCGGGAACCTCCTACGAGCAGTACTTC. It specifies CASSLAGTSYEQYF.

In its sample, this clone was seen a few times. The chain carries TRBV19 and TRBJ2-7; D is possibly TRBD1 or TRBD2 (5 bases each). This CDR3 has 13 amino acids. The V gene lost 7 bases and the J gene lost 3 bases, with 13 bases spanning the gap. Germline CDR1 reads LNHDA; CDR2 reads SQIVND (reference sequence). The CDR3 sequence is CASTQGDHYEQYF. The CDR3 coding sequence is TGTGCCAGTACCCAAGGGGACCACTACGAGCAGTACTTC.

The chain has TRBV6-5 and TRBJ2-7, with 8 bases matching TRBD2. The V segment lost 0 bases and the J segment 7 bases; nucleotides outside the gene matches: 8. The length of the CDR3 is 15 residues. CDR1 is MNHEY and CDR2 is SVGAGI in the germline V gene. The CDR3 DNA follows: TGTGCCAGCAGTTACTCCACGGGACTAGGTCGTGAGCAGTACTTC. It is translated as CASSYSTGLGREQYF.